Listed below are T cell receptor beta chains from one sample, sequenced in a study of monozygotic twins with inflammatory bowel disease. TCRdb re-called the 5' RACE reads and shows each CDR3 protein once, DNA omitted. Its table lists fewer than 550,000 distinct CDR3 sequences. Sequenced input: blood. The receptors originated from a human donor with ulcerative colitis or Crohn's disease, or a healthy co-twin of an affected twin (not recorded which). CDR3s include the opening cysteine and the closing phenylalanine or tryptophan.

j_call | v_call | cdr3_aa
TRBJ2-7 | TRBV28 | CASSGGNDYHTYEQYF
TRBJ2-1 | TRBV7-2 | CASSLTGVECFF
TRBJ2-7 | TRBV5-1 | CASSLVGTELSYEQYF
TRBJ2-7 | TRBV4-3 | CASSQDVAGTGYEQYF
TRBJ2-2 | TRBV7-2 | CASSTGPGRKMTGELFF
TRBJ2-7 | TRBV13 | CASTTAGGTYEQYF
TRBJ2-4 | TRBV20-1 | CSARDRQGGKNIQYF
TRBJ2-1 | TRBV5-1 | CASSLVPSGGAIYEQFF
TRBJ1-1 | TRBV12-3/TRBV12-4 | CASSFQGVGTEAFF
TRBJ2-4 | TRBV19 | CASSRRSGKNIQYF
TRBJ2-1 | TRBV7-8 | CASSFSRGLYNEQFF
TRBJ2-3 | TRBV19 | CASRGLTPGDTQYF
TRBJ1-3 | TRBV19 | CASIGTGSGNTIYF
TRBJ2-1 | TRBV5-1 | CASSLGDALSEQFF
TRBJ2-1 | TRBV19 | CASSKAGANEQFF
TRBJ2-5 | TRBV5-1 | CASSSASGSPETQYF
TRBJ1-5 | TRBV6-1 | CASSESWRQPQHF
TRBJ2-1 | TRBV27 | CASSLARYSYNEQFF
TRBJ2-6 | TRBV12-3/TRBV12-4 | CASSSNIGTGSSGANVLTF
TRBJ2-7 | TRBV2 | CASSTDIYYEQYF
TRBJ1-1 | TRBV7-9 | CASSFRAGEAFF
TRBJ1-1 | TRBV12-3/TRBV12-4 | CASSLDRMDTEAFF
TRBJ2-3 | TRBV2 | CASRLRTDTQYF
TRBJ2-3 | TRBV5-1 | CASSLSLSGGRSTDTQYF